Each of the 16 T cell receptor beta chains below was sequenced from the same sample in a study of blood T cell repertoires in COVID-19. Clones were read by immunoSEQ multiplex PCR, and TCRdb kept only the in-frame ones, dropping some. The sample includes about 150,000 clones, approximately 81% of them seen just once. Sequences were obtained from peripheral blood. All receptors derive from a woman aged 60-75 years with COVID-19, enrolled during active disease.

This chain connects TRBV24-1 to TRBJ1-2; tentatively, D is TRBD1 (5 bases). The CDR3 contains 13 residues. Germline CDR1 reads KGHDR; CDR2 reads SFDVKD. V dropped 3 bases and J dropped 4 bases, with 8 bases sitting between them. This chain's CDR3 is CATSDQGFYGYTF. The CDR3 nucleotides read TGTGCCACCAGTGATCAGGGATTCTATGGCTACACCTTC.

The chain couples TRBV25-1 to TRBJ2-1, with 9 bases matching TRBD2. Germline V gene data show CDR1 as MGHDK and CDR2 as SYGVNS. CDR3 length equals 14 residues. Trimming removed 9 bases from V and 7 bases from J; junction bases left unmatched: 10. CDR3 sequence (DNA): TGTGCCAGAAAGCGGGAGGAACTTTTGAATGAGCAGTTCTTC. Amino acids: CARKREELLNEQFF.

The V gene is TRBV6-5, the J gene TRBJ1-2; D ambiguous. This CDR3 has 16 residues. Germline CDR1 and CDR2: MNHEY and SVGAGI. V was pared by 0 bases and J by 0 bases, with 11 bases between. CDR3 loop: CASSYSGVDPNYGYTF. CDR3 bases: TGTGCCAGCAGTTACTCCGGGGTGGACCCTAACTATGGCTACACCTTC.

In this sample, this clone turned up once. This sequence joins TRBV5-1 and TRBJ2-2, with 7 bases that match TRBD2. V was pared by 7 bases and J by 0 bases, with 6 bases of the junction left unmatched. Germline loops: CDR1 SGHRS, CDR2 YFSETQ. The CDR3 extends over 15 amino acids. CDR3 residues: CASGRGTANTGELFF. The CDR3 DNA reads as TGCGCCAGCGGGCGGGGGACTGCGAACACCGGGGAGCTGTTTTTT.

In its sample, this clone was seen once. The V call is TRBV18, the J call TRBJ1-3; no definite D call. V lost 3 bases to trimming and J lost 3 bases, with 18 bases between them. Germline V gene data show CDR1 as KGHSH and CDR2 as LQKENI. This CDR3 comprises 17 residues. The CDR3 here is CASSPSGPPQIGNTIYF. The CDR3 bases are TGTGCCAGCTCACCTAGCGGACCTCCTCAAATTGGAAACACCATATATTTT.

V gene TRBV15 combines with J gene TRBJ2-7; 10 bases match TRBD1. CDR1 LNHNV and CDR2 YYDKDF come from the germline V gene (reference sequence). Trimming at V came to 3 bases and at J to 3 bases, leaving 5 bases not matched to a gene. This CDR3 spans 15 amino acids. Here the CDR3 reads CATSRRTGGSYEQYF. CDR3 coding DNA: TGTGCCACCAGCAGGAGGACAGGGGGGAGCTACGAGCAGTACTTC.

The chain joins TRBV5-1 to TRBJ2-3; D perhaps matches TRBD2 (6 bases). V was clipped by 6 bases and J by 2 bases, with 16 bases between them. The CDR3 runs to 15 residues. Per the germline V gene, CDR1 is SGHRS and CDR2 is YFSETQ. The CDR3 sequence is CASMHVGGTTDTQYF. CDR3 nucleotide sequence: TGCGCCAGCATGCACGTCGGGGGAACCACAGATACGCAGTATTTT. The whole variable domain, remainder taken from reference TRBV5-1 and TRBJ2-3, is KAGVTQTPRYLIKTRGQQVTLSCSPISGHRSVSWYQQTPGQGLQFLFEYFSETQRNKGNFPGRFSGRQFSNSRSEMNVSTLELGDSALYLCASMHVGGTTDTQYFGPGTRLTVL.

V gene TRBV5-1 combines with J gene TRBJ1-4; D gene unclear. The CDR3 covers 13 residues. The V gene lost 0 bases and the J gene lost 8 bases, with 8 bases spanning the gap. The germline CDR1 and CDR2 sequences are SGHRS and YFSETQ. Here the CDR3 reads CASSLEQWEKLFF. As DNA, the CDR3 is TGCGCCAGCAGCTTGGAACAGTGGGAAAAACTGTTTTTT.

The DNA of the CDR3 is TGTGCCATCAGTGAGCCCTCCGGGACAGGGGGAAACACCATATATTTT. Encoded protein: CAISEPSGTGGNTIYF. The J gene is TRBJ1-3, the V gene TRBV10-3, with 9 bases identical to TRBD1. V was clipped by 2 bases and J by 4 bases; unmatched bases: 6. CDR1 is ENHRY, CDR2 SYGVKD, per germline. This CDR3 spans 16 amino acids.

The rearrangement uses TRBV5-1 and TRBJ2-7; 8 bases are a match to TRBD2. Germline lookup yields CDR1 SGHRS and CDR2 YFSETQ. This CDR3 comprises 16 residues. J was trimmed by 0 bases and V by 4 bases; bases with no gene match: 9. Here the CDR3 DNA reads TGCGCCAGCAGCCCCGGGGGGGGTGCTACCTCCTACGAGCAGTACTTC. This codes for CASSPGGGATSYEQYF.

The rearrangement links TRBV10-1 to TRBJ2-7; 7 nucleotides match TRBD1. CDR3 length: 13 amino acids. With 8 bases clipped from V and 6 bases from J, the junction kept 10 bases outside the gene matches. CDR1 and CDR2 from the germline V gene are WNHNN and SYGVQD (reference sequence). The CDR3 DNA sequence: TGCGCCAGCTCAATAGACAGGGATCGCGAGCAGTACTTC. It codes for CASSIDRDREQYF.

This sequence joins TRBV19 and TRBJ2-7, with 13 nucleotides matching TRBD2. The CDR3 loop spans 15 amino acids. Germline loops: CDR1 LNHDA, CDR2 SQIVND (reference sequence). V was clipped by 5 bases and J by 3 bases; unmatched bases: 4. The CDR3: CASSGGTSGNYEQYF. The CDR3 DNA follows: TGTGCCAGTAGTGGGGGGACTAGCGGGAACTACGAGCAGTACTTC. The variable domain in full, completed from reference TRBV19 and TRBJ2-7, reads DGGITQSPKYLFRKEGQNVTLSCEQNLNHDAMYWYRQDPGQGLRLIYYSQIVNDFQKGDIAEGYSVSREKKESFPLTVTSAQKNPTAFYLCASSGGTSGNYEQYFGPGTRLTVT.

The chain recombines TRBV7-8 with TRBJ2-7; 7 bases are shared with TRBD1. Losses at the gene ends were 2 bases for V and 3 bases for J; bases not matched to a gene: 4. Germline V gives CDR1 SGHVS, CDR2 FQNEAQ. This CDR3 has 14 amino acids. CDR3 sequence (DNA): TGTGCCAGCAGCTTATTTCGGGACAGCTACGAGCAGTACGTC. As protein: CASSLFRDSYEQYV.

CDR3: CASSLGVGGNQPQHF. The CDR3 DNA follows: TGTGCCAGCAGCTTAGGGGTTGGCGGAAATCAGCCCCAGCATTTT. The J gene is TRBJ1-5, the V gene TRBV7-9, with D hard to call. Germline lookup yields CDR1 SEHNR and CDR2 FQNEAQ (reference sequence). V lost 1 base to trimming and J lost 4 bases, with 11 bases between them. This CDR3 comprises 15 residues. Full variable domain (rest looked up from reference TRBV7-9 and TRBJ1-5): DTGVSQNPRHKITKRGQNVTFRCDPISEHNRLYWYRQTLGQGPEFLTYFQNEAQLEKSRLLSDRFSAERPKGSFSTLEIQRTEQGDSAMYLCASSLGVGGNQPQHFGDGTRLSIL.

The rearrangement links TRBV5-1 to TRBJ1-4; unclear D gene. Germline assignment: CDR1 SGHRS and CDR2 YFSETQ. The V end lost 4 bases, the J end lost 4 bases, and 8 bases lay between the germline ends. The CDR3 length is 13 residues. This CDR3 reads CASSVGNNEKLFF. Written as DNA, the CDR3 is TGCGCCAGCAGCGTCGGTAATAATGAAAAACTGTTTTTT.

This clone was observed a handful of times. The chain recombines TRBV27 with TRBJ2-1; 9 positions match TRBD2. CDR3 length equals 15 residues. Germline V CDR1 and CDR2: MNHEY, SMNVEV (reference sequence). The ends lost 2 bases at V and 7 bases at J; junction bases unmatched: 6. The CDR3 sequence: CASSLPTSGLNEQFF. The DNA of the CDR3 is TGTGCCAGCAGTTTACCAACTAGCGGGTTGAATGAGCAGTTCTTC.